This T cell receptor beta chain was documented in a study of prognosis after radiotherapy for stage I lung cancer. This clonotype was seen at least ten times. Genomic DNA was subjected to two-round multiplex PCR for amplification of TCR beta CDR3. Specific primers for each TRBV and TRBJ gene were what first-round PCR used. TCRdb ran MiXCR on the multiplex PCR reads and lists one entry per CDR3 protein. This sample has about 35,000 distinct CDR3 sequences; around a third occur once, and the top ten carry 27%. The TCR comes from a donor aged 50 or older with non-small cell lung cancer. The sample consisted of PBMCs, taken before or after stereotactic body radiation therapy (not recorded which).

Here the CDR3 DNA reads TGTGCCAGCAGTTTAGGACAGGGGTGGGACGCTGAAGCTTTCTTT. Amino acid sequence: CASSLGQGWDAEAFF. This sequence joins TRBV12-3 or TRBV12-4 and TRBJ1-1; 8 nucleotides match TRBD1. V trimming: 1 base; J trimming: 6 bases; junction bases outside the gene matches: 7. This CDR3 is 15 amino acids long.